One T cell receptor beta chain is described in this entry. Its cognate antigen is unknown. Produced via immunoSEQ multiplex PCR; TCRdb's table is partial and in-frame only. The repertoire includes 100,000 to 150,000 clones, approximately 86% of them detected once, and 12% sits in the top ten. This sample stems from a study of T cell responses to AZD1222 COVID-19 vaccine. Across the study: Second-dose intervals near 4 or 12 weeks were combined. Study outcomes and limitations: Seropositive status at baseline applied to only 5 or 6 AZD1222 recipients. Spike-specific TCR breadth and depth went up after people got two AZD1222 doses. Spike regions recognized by vaccine-associated CD4 TCRs spanned the protein, led by 160-218 and 743-854.

The trim removed 5 bases at V and 6 bases at J, leaving 5 bases unmatched. The CDR3 has 14 residues. Germline assignment: CDR1 SGHTA and CDR2 FQGNSA. The source is an adult in good health. Material: peripheral blood, obtained on day 0 of AZD1222 vaccination. This chain connects TRBV7-2 to TRBJ2-2; 8 nucleotides match TRBD2. The CDR3 loop reads CASSPGGYSGELFF. The DNA of the CDR3 is TGTGCCAGCAGCCCGGGAGGGTACTCCGGGGAGCTGTTTTTT.